These 28 T cell receptor beta chains came from one sample sequenced in a study of blood T cell repertoires in COVID-19. Repertoires were generated with immunoSEQ multiplex PCR, while TCRdb's copy carries only in-frame clones and drops some. The table shows some 240,000 clones, with roughly four fifths occurring only once. The sample was PBMCs or T cells enriched from blood (not recorded which). Every receptor here comes from a man aged 30 to 45 with acute COVID-19.

This clone was counted between two and nine times. The chain couples TRBV5-4 to TRBJ1-2; D perhaps matches TRBD1 (6 bases). The length of the CDR3 is 14 residues. The germline V and J ends were trimmed by 4 bases and 7 bases, with 17 bases remaining between them. The germline CDR1 and CDR2 sequences are SGHNT and YYREEE (reference sequence). CDR3: CASSQQGTILGYTF. DNA for the CDR3: TGTGCCAGCAGCCAACAGGGAACAATTCTTGGCTACACCTTC.

The chain employs TRBV7-8 and TRBJ1-2; D is uncertain. The V and J ends lost 5 bases and 0 bases respectively, with 13 bases between them. The CDR3 loop spans 15 amino acids. CDR1 is SGHVS, CDR2 FQNEAQ, per germline. CDR3 in amino acids: CASSLGSAPNYGYTF. The CDR3 DNA reads TGTGCCAGCAGCCTCGGGTCGGCCCCTAACTATGGCTACACCTTC.

The CDR3 sequence: CATSRDGGYGEEQFF. The CDR3 DNA follows: TGTGCCACCAGCAGAGACGGCGGGTACGGGGAAGAGCAGTTCTTC. The V and J genes are TRBV15 and TRBJ2-1, with D tentatively TRBD2 (5 bases). The CDR3 loop spans 15 amino acids. The ends were cut back, 0 bases at V and 10 bases at J, with 16 bases in the middle. The germline V gene encodes CDR1 LNHNV and CDR2 YYDKDF (reference sequence).

There are a few counts of this clone. V gene TRBV25-1 combines with J gene TRBJ1-4; D not resolved. Germline loops: CDR1 MGHDK, CDR2 SYGVNS. The CDR3 sequence is 10 residues long. The V end lost 6 bases, the J end lost 7 bases, and 3 bases lay between the germline ends. The CDR3 is CASSSEKLFF. The DNA of the CDR3 is TGTGCCAGCAGCAGTGAAAAACTGTTTTTT.

The V and J genes are TRBV30 and TRBJ2-1; 8 bases map to TRBD1. CDR3 size: 13 residues. Germline CDR1 is GTSNPN and CDR2 is SVGIG (reference sequence). V gave up 2 bases and J gave up 12 bases; unmatched junction bases: 9. In nucleotides, the CDR3 is TGTGCCTGGAGTCCCTTGACAGGGGCGGTGCAGTTCTTC. This translates into CAWSPLTGAVQFF.

This clone showed up many times. This chain joins TRBV7-9 and TRBJ2-1; TRBD1 matches at 9 bases. Germline V lookup: CDR1 SEHNR, CDR2 FQNEAQ (reference sequence). Trimming took 2 bases from V and 5 from J; bases not matched to a gene: 4. This CDR3 is built from 15 residues. CDR3 DNA: TGTGCCAGCAGCTTATTCGGACAGGGGAACAATGAGCAGTTCTTC. It is translated as CASSLFGQGNNEQFF. Drawing the rest from reference TRBV7-9 and TRBJ2-1, the complete variable domain is DTGVSQNPRHKITKRGQNVTFRCDPISEHNRLYWYRQTLGQGPEFLTYFQNEAQLEKSRLLSDRFSAERPKGSFSTLEIQRTEQGDSAMYLCASSLFGQGNNEQFFGPGTRLTVL.

The V gene is TRBV20-1, the J gene TRBJ1-1, with D perhaps TRBD1 (6 bases). Trimming removed 5 bases at V and 11 bases at J, with 12 bases between. The CDR3 length is 10 residues. CDR1 DFQATT and CDR2 SNEGSKA come from the germline V gene (reference sequence). The CDR3 spells CSAGNRAAFF. The CDR3 nucleotides read TGCAGTGCTGGTAACAGGGCCGCTTTCTTT.

The gene calls are TRBV6-2 or TRBV6-3 and TRBJ2-1; perhaps TRBD2 as D (6 bases). Trimming removed 5 bases from V and 7 bases from J, with 12 bases in between. The CDR3 contains 13 residues. From germline, CDR1 is MNHEY and CDR2 SVGEGT. The CDR3 reads CASSKPGVNEQFF. CDR3 DNA: TGTGCCAGCAGTAAACCGGGGGTTAATGAGCAGTTCTTC.

This clone has a single count. The CDR3 DNA reads as TGTGCCAGCAGTGAAGAAGCAAACCGAAATTCACCCCTCCACTTT. Amino acid sequence: CASSEEANRNSPLHF. The chain joins TRBV25-1 to TRBJ1-6; D remains unclear. Germline V gene sequence: CDR1 MGHDK, CDR2 SYGVNS. V was cut by 2 bases and J by 7 bases, with 12 bases left in between. CDR3 size: 15 residues.

The chain carries TRBV4-1 and TRBJ1-1, with D unclear. The V end was cut by 5 bases, the J end by 1 base, with 8 bases between. CDR3 size: 13 residues. Looked up from germline, CDR1 is MGHRA and CDR2 is YSYEKL. DNA of the CDR3: TGCGCCAGCAGCAGTAACGGGAACACTGAAGCTTTCTTT. It encodes CASSSNGNTEAFF.

The gene calls are TRBV18 and TRBJ1-6; D unclear. V was clipped by 0 bases and J by 9 bases, with 12 bases between them. CDR1 and CDR2 from the germline V gene are KGHSH and LQKENI. The CDR3 spans 15 residues. The CDR3 loop is CASSPPNARGSPLHF. CDR3 bases: TGTGCCAGCTCACCACCGAACGCCCGAGGTTCACCCCTCCACTTT.

The table lists this clone with a few counts. This chain joins TRBV2 and TRBJ1-4; 8 bases agree with TRBD1. V gave up 5 bases and J gave up 5 bases; unmatched junction bases: 13. Germline V gene sequence: CDR1 SNHLY, CDR2 FYNNEI. CDR3 length: 17 amino acids. The CDR3 DNA is TGTGCCAGCAGTTACGACGAGAACAGGGGGTTAAATGAAAAACTGTTTTTT. Its translation: CASSYDENRGLNEKLFF.

This sequence joins TRBV6-5 and TRBJ2-7; 11 bases align to TRBD1. CDR3 length: 15 amino acids. Germline trimming cut 6 bases from V and 0 bases from J; bases unmatched to any gene: 4. The germline CDR1 and CDR2 sequences are MNHEY and SVGAGI. CDR3 DNA: TGTGCCAGCAGCCGCGGGACAGGGGGCTCCTACGAGCAGTACGTC. Its translation is CASSRGTGGSYEQYV.

As for this clone: This may be a read error, as it is one base from a much larger clone. The CDR3 coding sequence is TGTGCCAGCAGCCTAAGCAATCAGCCCCAGCATTTT. Its protein product is CASSLSNQPQHF. The V call is TRBV5-5, the J call TRBJ1-5; no reliable D call. The V and J ends lost 4 bases and 1 base respectively, with 3 bases between them. The CDR3 has 12 amino acids. Germline-derived CDR1 and CDR2 are SGHKS and YYEKEE (reference sequence). The full variable domain, with the rest looked up from reference TRBV5-5 and TRBJ1-5, is DAGVTQSPTHLIKTRGQQVTLRCSPISGHKSVSWYQQVLGQGPQFIFQYYEKEERGRGNFPDRFSARQFPNYSSELNVNALLLGDSALYLCASSLSNQPQHFGDGTRLSIL.

This chain links TRBV27 with TRBJ2-1; 8 nucleotides line up with TRBD1. CDR1 and CDR2 (germline): MNHEY, SMNVEV (reference sequence). There are 15 residues in the CDR3. Losses at the gene ends were 0 bases for V and 2 bases for J; bases not matched to a gene: 0. The CDR3 reads CASSLSGQAYNEQFF. The CDR3 nucleotides are TGTGCCAGCAGTTTATCGGGACAGGCCTACAATGAGCAGTTCTTC.

Only one count was recorded for this clone. The rearrangement joins TRBV6-5 to TRBJ1-2, with D possibly being TRBD1 (6 bases). V lost 11 bases to trimming and J lost 2 bases, with 15 bases between them. From germline, CDR1 is MNHEY and CDR2 SVGAGI. The CDR3 covers 13 residues. The chain's CDR3 is CAAQQGKNYGYTF. The CDR3 nucleotides are TGTGCCGCCCAACAGGGAAAGAACTATGGCTACACCTTC.

The chain carries TRBV12-5 and TRBJ2-2, with D unclear. Trimming shortened V by 3 bases and J by 6 bases, and 5 bases separated the two germline ends. The CDR3 sequence is 12 residues long. Germline CDR1 and CDR2: LGHNT and FRNRAP. CDR3 in amino acids: CASGFIPGELFF. CDR3 nucleotides: TGTGCTAGTGGTTTTATTCCCGGGGAGCTGTTTTTT.

The chain employs TRBV9 and TRBJ2-1; D uncertain. The germline V and J ends were trimmed by 1 base and 6 bases, with 2 bases remaining between them. The CDR3 spans 11 residues. The germline gives CDR1 SGDLS, CDR2 YYNGEE. As DNA, the CDR3 is TGTGCCAGCAGCGTACTCAATGAGCAGTTCTTC. It encodes CASSVLNEQFF. Full variable domain (remainder filled in from reference TRBV9 and TRBJ2-1): DSGVTQTPKHLITATGQRVTLRCSPRSGDLSVYWYQQSLDQGLQFLIQYYNGEERAKGNILERFSAQQFPDLHSELNLSSLELGDSALYFCASSVLNEQFFGPGTRLTVL.

The count of this clone is one. The chain employs TRBV24-1 and TRBJ2-3; the match to TRBD1 covers 9 bases. CDR3 length: 17 amino acids. The V and J ends lost 7 bases and 2 bases, in that order; junction bases with no gene match: 12. Germline V gene lookup returns CDR1 KGHDR and CDR2 SFDVKD. CDR3 loop: CATRGRGQGYNTDTQYF. For the CDR3, the DNA is TGTGCCACCAGGGGGAGGGGACAGGGTTACAACACAGATACGCAGTATTTT.

The chain couples TRBV6-2 or TRBV6-3 to TRBJ2-1, with 11 bases matching TRBD2. Looked up from germline, CDR1 is MNHEY and CDR2 is SVGEGT. The CDR3 runs 17 residues. V dropped 4 bases and J dropped 1; count of bases not matched to a gene: 6. In nucleotides, the CDR3 is TGTGCCAGCAGTTTGAGGGCTAGCGGGAGGTCCTACAATGAGCAGTTCTTC. Translation gives CASSLRASGRSYNEQFF.

This clone was seen a handful of times. The rearrangement joins TRBV4-3 to TRBJ1-6; a weak D match, TRBD1 (5 bases). Deletions cut 0 bases from V and 7 bases from J, with 10 bases between. The CDR3 covers 15 residues. From germline, CDR1 is LGHNA and CDR2 YSLEER. This CDR3 is CASSQEQAFNSPLHF. The CDR3 DNA sequence: TGCGCCAGCAGCCAAGAACAGGCTTTCAATTCACCCCTCCACTTT.

This clone showed up just a few times. The gene calls are TRBV5-1 and TRBJ1-2, with a tentative D call TRBD1 (6 bases). CDR3 length: 15 amino acids. The V end was cut by 3 bases, the J end by 8 bases, with 20 bases between. From germline, CDR1 is SGHRS and CDR2 YFSETQ. As DNA, the CDR3 is TGCGCCAGCAGCTCTCAGACCCAAACTCAGGGGGGCTACACCTTC. Residues: CASSSQTQTQGGYTF.

The rearrangement links TRBV5-5 to TRBJ1-2, with D possibly TRBD1 on 5 matching bases. The germline V gene has CDR1 SGHKS and CDR2 YYEKEE (reference sequence). The CDR3 has 14 amino acids. V lost 0 bases to trimming and J lost 1 base, with 7 bases between them. CDR3: CASSLEGVNYGYTF. CDR3 in DNA: TGTGCCAGCAGCTTGGAAGGGGTTAACTATGGCTACACCTTC.

The chain combines TRBV12-5 with TRBJ2-1; 8 bases fit TRBD2. With V trimmed by 1 base and J by 8 bases, 10 bases remained unmatched. The CDR3 is 16 residues long. Germline V gene lookup returns CDR1 LGHNT and CDR2 FRNRAP. The CDR3 DNA reads TGTGCTAGTGGTTTGGGAGCGGGAGACGGTTTCCATGAGCAGTTCTTC. Amino acids: CASGLGAGDGFHEQFF.

V gene TRBV28 combines with J gene TRBJ2-2; D is unclear. Germline V lookup: CDR1 MDHEN, CDR2 SYDVKM. The CDR3 loop spans 13 amino acids. Trimming pared 8 bases from V and 8 bases from J, leaving 15 bases between. As DNA, the CDR3 is TGTGCCAGCTTTCCCCCGGCCGGGGGGGAGCTGTTTTTT. Its protein is CASFPPAGGELFF.

This chain connects TRBV19 to TRBJ2-1; D possibly corresponds to TRBD2 (6 bases). The germline CDR1 and CDR2 sequences are LNHDA and SQIVND (reference sequence). Trimming pared 3 bases from V and 6 bases from J, leaving 12 bases between. This CDR3 region has 14 residues. CDR3 DNA: TGTGCCAGTAGTATTCGGGGGACCGGCAATGAGCAGTTCTTC. Translation: CASSIRGTGNEQFF.

The J gene is TRBJ2-1, the V gene TRBV5-6, with D maybe TRBD2 (6 bases). Germline CDR1 SGHDT, CDR2 YYEEEE. The CDR3 spans 16 residues. V was cut by 0 bases and J by 10 bases, with 20 bases left in between. The CDR3 here is CASSLVAFLTGGEQFF. CDR3 sequence (DNA): TGTGCCAGCAGCTTGGTTGCCTTCCTGACCGGAGGGGAGCAGTTCTTC. Supplemented by reference TRBV5-6 and TRBJ2-1, the full variable domain reads DAGVTQSPTHLIKTRGQQVTLRCSPKSGHDTVSWYQQALGQGPQFIFQYYEEEERQRGNFPDRFSGHQFPNYSSELNVNALLLGDSALYLCASSLVAFLTGGEQFFGPGTRLTVL.

V and J are TRBV28 and TRBJ1-6, with 7 nucleotides matching TRBD1. There are 13 residues in the CDR3. CDR1 is MDHEN, CDR2 SYDVKM, per germline. J gave up 7 bases and V 8 bases, and 5 bases lay outside the gene matches. The CDR3 loop is CASGQVQNSPLHF. The CDR3 DNA reads TGTGCCAGCGGACAGGTCCAGAATTCACCCCTCCACTTT.